The rows below give T cell receptor beta chains drawn from one sample of a study of CD8 T cells in Susac syndrome. TCRdb redid the calling of the immunoSEQ multiplex PCR reads with MiXCR, one entry per CDR3 protein. The repertoire holds approximately 260,000 distinct CDR3 sequences, with less than 96% as singletons. Sequencing was performed on CD4+ T cells from PBMCs. The receptor set was obtained from a human donor with Susac syndrome. The CDR3 runs from the conserved cysteine through the conserved F or W. D genes are given only for firm matches.

D gene: TRBD2
V gene: TRBV6-4
J gene: TRBJ2-1
CDR3 protein: CASSVVAGGSNEQFF
CDR3 DNA: TGTGCCAGCAGTGTAGTAGCGGGAGGGAGCAATGAGCAGTTCTTC

D gene: -
V gene: TRBV4-1
J gene: TRBJ2-1
CDR3 protein: CASSQEQGLGGEQFF
CDR3 DNA: TGCGCCAGCAGCCAAGAACAAGGCCTAGGGGGTGAGCAGTTCTTC

D gene: -
V gene: TRBV29-1
J gene: TRBJ1-3
CDR3 protein: CSVGQSSGNTIYF
CDR3 DNA: TGCAGCGTAGGACAGTCCTCTGGAAACACCATATATTTT

D gene: -
V gene: TRBV5-1
J gene: TRBJ1-2
CDR3 protein: CASRQEAAYGYTF
CDR3 DNA: TGCGCCAGTCGACAGGAGGCTGCCTATGGCTACACCTTC

D gene: -
V gene: TRBV18
J gene: TRBJ2-2
CDR3 protein: CASSPLDTSNTGELFF
CDR3 DNA: TGTGCCAGCTCACCACTCGACACATCGAACACCGGGGAGCTGTTTTTT

D gene: -
V gene: TRBV3-1
J gene: TRBJ1-5
CDR3 protein: CASSQDPSGVSSQPQHF
CDR3 DNA: TGTGCCAGCAGCCAAGACCCGAGCGGAGTGAGTAGTCAGCCCCAGCATTTT

D gene: TRBD1
V gene: TRBV7-9
J gene: TRBJ1-2
CDR3 protein: CASSSPGTGGISLDGYTF
CDR3 DNA: TGTGCCAGCAGCTCTCCCGGGACAGGGGGAATCAGTTTAGATGGCTACACCTTC

D gene: -
V gene: TRBV12-3/TRBV12-4
J gene: TRBJ1-2
CDR3 protein: CASGSITNYGYTF
CDR3 DNA: TGTGCCAGCGGGTCCATAACTAACTATGGCTACACCTTC

D gene: -
V gene: TRBV9
J gene: TRBJ1-2
CDR3 protein: CASSVRKTNYGYTF
CDR3 DNA: TGTGCCAGCAGCGTTCGCAAAACTAACTATGGCTACACCTTC

D gene: -
V gene: TRBV12-3/TRBV12-4
J gene: TRBJ2-3
CDR3 protein: CASGFRMTDTQYF
CDR3 DNA: TGTGCCAGCGGATTCAGGATGACAGATACGCAGTATTTT